The rows below give T cell receptor beta chains drawn from one sample of a study of T cell responses to AZD1222 COVID-19 vaccine. This table comes from immunoSEQ multiplex PCR, and its TCRdb copy is limited to in-frame clones, with some not included. The sample carries around 140,000 clones, nearly 95% recorded once. The specimen comprised peripheral blood, sampled on day 0 of AZD1222 vaccination. The receptors shown here come from an adult in good health. Each CDR3 is given with its conserved first and last residue. The order of the fields is V gene, clone size, CDR3 protein. Clone size is not always given. Where it is, it says once, few, many or a class for expanded clones.

TRBV5-1 once CASSLLRLNEQFF
TRBV19 NA CASSASREASYEQYF
TRBV4-2 NA CASSDGNEQFF
TRBV7-8 NA CASSLAGVREQFF
TRBV5-1 once CASSLASAGGFDEQFF
TRBV2 NA CASRGDRLNTEAFF
TRBV7-9 NA CASSLEGVQQPQHF
TRBV6-1 NA CASSEMPYYEQYF
TRBV27 NA CASSLGGTAQETQYF
TRBV2 NA CASSEGAGGYTF
TRBV7-8 NA CASSLLGPDFGYTF
TRBV2 NA CASRDSSGNTIYF
TRBV10-3 NA CAISERGLSYEQYF
TRBV5-4 NA CASSLTAEGKGGYTF
TRBV6-5 NA CASFTLLGFF
TRBV4-1 once CASSPVGTGVYEQYF
TRBV25-1 NA CASSLNRGNAGELFF
TRBV3-1/TRBV3-2 NA CASSRGTSGSVNTGELFF
TRBV5-1 NA CASSIRDSRTDTQYF
TRBV29-1 NA CSVGQNYGYTF
TRBV10-3 NA CAIRGEGSYGYTF
TRBV30 NA CAWDQQLLYGYTF
TRBV27 NA CASSFSGGLTQPQHF
TRBV21-1 NA CASSPPSPRGIQLSYNEQFF